This T cell receptor (beta chain) was sequenced during a study of blood T cell repertoires in COVID-19. Study information: Samples representing acute and convalescent COVID-19 were sourced from the United States, Italy and Spain. T cells, B-cell-depleted T cells, or PBMCs supplied cDNA or gDNA.

There are 16 residues in the CDR3. The germline CDR1 and CDR2 sequences are MDHEN and SYDVKM. V lost 6 bases and J lost 5, with 22 bases in between. Here immunoSEQ multiplex PCR was the method, and the copy in TCRdb shows in-frame clones only, minus some. The data contain approximately 56,000 clones, over 85% of them singletons. Sequencing was done on a sample of peripheral blood. The sequence came from an elderly man with active or convalescent COVID-19. The V gene is TRBV28, the J gene TRBJ2-5, with a weak D call TRBD2 (6 bases). In DNA form, the CDR3 reads TGTGCCAGCAGCTTAGGGACTGGTCTGGGAGGCGAGACCCAGTACTTC. Amino acid sequence: CASSLGTGLGGETQYF.